The next 15 T cell receptor beta chains were all read from a single sample in a study of technical replicates of blood from several donors. Method: immunoSEQ multiplex PCR; TCRdb's copy keeps in-frame clones and lacks some. The sample contains about 99,000 clones, about 96% of which appear only once. Sequenced material: T cells isolated from PBMCs. The receptors originated from a human donor in good health.

V and J are TRBV7-9 and TRBJ2-7, with 10 positions matching TRBD1. V was pared by 2 bases and J by 0 bases, with 4 bases of the junction left unmatched. This CDR3 has 16 amino acids. Germline V gene sequence: CDR1 SEHNR, CDR2 FQNEAQ (reference sequence). CDR3 nucleotides: TGTGCCAGCAGCTTACTGACAGGGGGCTTCTCCTACGAGCAGTACTTC. This sequence encodes CASSLLTGGFSYEQYF.

This chain uses TRBV5-4 with TRBJ2-5, with 13 bases matching TRBD2. Germline loops: CDR1 SGHNT, CDR2 YYREEE (reference sequence). This CDR3 spans 17 amino acids. J was trimmed by 5 bases and V by 5 bases; bases with no gene match: 12. CDR3 in amino acids: CASRSGLAGASGETQYF. In DNA form, the CDR3 reads TGTGCCAGCAGATCCGGACTAGCGGGGGCCTCCGGGGAGACCCAGTACTTC.

CDR3 protein: CASSLAYQRRAYLEQYF. DNA of the CDR3: TGTGCCAGCAGCTTAGCGTATCAGCGGAGAGCCTATTTGGAGCAGTACTTC. This rearrangement joins TRBV7-9 to TRBJ2-7, with D perhaps TRBD2 (5 bases). Germline CDR1 is SEHNR and CDR2 is FQNEAQ (reference sequence). V lost 0 bases and J 7 bases, leaving 22 bases between the germline ends. The CDR3 length is 17 residues.

This chain connects TRBV5-1 to TRBJ1-2; 7 positions match TRBD1. The CDR3 sequence is 14 residues long. From germline, CDR1 is SGHRS and CDR2 YFSETQ. Trimming cost V 0 bases and J 12 bases; bases outside gene matches: 11. The CDR3 DNA reads as TGCGCCAGCAGCTTGGTCCTAACAGGGGTGGAAAACACCTTC. It translates to CASSLVLTGVENTF.

The DNA of the CDR3 is TGTGCCAGCACGAGCTCCTATGGCTACACCTTC. It is translated as CASTSSYGYTF. This chain uses TRBV28 with TRBJ1-2; no clear D gene. CDR1 MDHEN and CDR2 SYDVKM come from the germline V gene. The CDR3 runs 11 residues. Trimming took 7 bases from V and 4 from J, leaving 7 bases between them.

The chain employs TRBV27 and TRBJ2-4; D ambiguous. Germline V gene data show CDR1 as MNHEY and CDR2 as SMNVEV (reference sequence). V was cut by 4 bases and J by 5 bases, with 6 bases left in between. The CDR3 loop spans 12 amino acids. CDR3 sequence: CASSSQENIQYF. The CDR3 DNA follows: TGTGCCAGCAGTTCGCAGGAAAACATTCAGTACTTC.

The gene calls are TRBV5-6 and TRBJ2-7; TRBD1 matches at 8 bases. CDR1 SGHDT and CDR2 YYEEEE come from the germline V gene. This CDR3 spans 14 amino acids. The V segment lost 0 bases and the J segment 6 bases; nucleotides outside the gene matches: 5. The CDR3 sequence: CASSLGQGMGEQYF. As DNA, the CDR3 is TGTGCCAGCAGCTTGGGACAGGGGATGGGCGAGCAGTACTTC.

This rearrangement joins TRBV18 to TRBJ2-5; no clear D gene. Deletions cut 1 base from V and 0 bases from J, with 6 bases between. CDR3 length: 14 residues. Germline V gene data show CDR1 as KGHSH and CDR2 as LQKENI. CDR3: CASSPLEYQETQYF. The CDR3 coding sequence is TGTGCCAGCTCACCACTGGAGTACCAAGAGACCCAGTACTTC.

This chain uses TRBV5-4 with TRBJ2-3, with TRBD2 identical over 7 bases. This CDR3 comprises 16 residues. V lost 4 bases, J lost 3 bases, and 11 bases stayed unmatched. Germline V lookup: CDR1 SGHNT, CDR2 YYREEE (reference sequence). The CDR3 bases are TGTGCCAGCAGCAGTCAGCGGGGTGGGGGGACAGATACGCAGTATTTT. Amino acid sequence: CASSSQRGGGTDTQYF. Full variable domain (remainder filled in from reference TRBV5-4 and TRBJ2-3): ETGVTQSPTHLIKTRGQQVTLRCSSQSGHNTVSWYQQALGQGPQFIFQYYREEENGRGNFPPRFSGLQFPNYSSELNVNALELDDSALYLCASSSQRGGGTDTQYFGPGTRLTVL.

The chain uses TRBV7-9 and TRBJ1-5, with a possible D match to TRBD1 (6 bases). Trimming left V 4 bases short and J 0 bases short, with 13 bases between. The germline gives CDR1 SEHNR, CDR2 FQNEAQ (reference sequence). The CDR3 length is 16 residues. CDR3 in amino acids: CASSSSTGLSNQPQHF. In DNA, the CDR3 is TGTGCCAGCAGCTCCTCGACAGGACTTAGCAATCAGCCCCAGCATTTT.

V gene TRBV7-2 combines with J gene TRBJ2-1; 11 nucleotides align to TRBD2. With 0 bases clipped from V and 6 bases from J, the junction kept 7 bases outside the gene matches. The CDR3 runs 17 residues. Looked up from germline, CDR1 is SGHTA and CDR2 is FQGNSA. As DNA, the CDR3 is TGTGCCAGCAGCTTAGCGCTTGGGCTAGCGGGAGGCAATGAGCAGTTCTTC. It encodes CASSLALGLAGGNEQFF.

The chain is built from TRBV5-1 and TRBJ2-5; possible D gene TRBD1, 7 bases. Germline V gives CDR1 SGHRS, CDR2 YFSETQ. The CDR3 has 14 amino acids. V was cut by 4 bases and J by 5 bases, with 15 bases left in between. This chain's CDR3 is CASSLDRAGETQYF. CDR3 DNA: TGCGCCAGCAGCCTTGACAGGGCGGGGGAGACCCAGTACTTC. Based on the CDR3 plus reference TRBV5-1 and TRBJ2-5, the full variable domain is KAGVTQTPRYLIKTRGQQVTLSCSPISGHRSVSWYQQTPGQGLQFLFEYFSETQRNKGNFPGRFSGRQFSNSRSEMNVSTLELGDSALYLCASSLDRAGETQYFGPGTRLLVL.

V and J are TRBV6-1 and TRBJ2-7; TRBD2 aligns across 9 bases. Germline lookup yields CDR1 MNHNS and CDR2 SASEGT. CDR3 size: 14 residues. After removal of 5 bases from V and 2 bases from J, the junction contained 4 bases not matched to a gene. CDR3 sequence: CASSLSGRPYEQYF. The CDR3 coding sequence is TGTGCCAGCAGTCTAAGCGGGAGGCCCTACGAGCAGTACTTC.

This rearrangement joins TRBV10-2 to TRBJ2-5; 10 bases are shared with TRBD1. V lost 8 bases and J lost 5; bases outside the gene matches: 8. CDR3 length: 14 residues. Germline lookup yields CDR1 WSHSY and CDR2 SAAADI. The CDR3 loop reads CASAGTGDFETQYF. The CDR3 DNA is TGCGCCAGCGCAGGGACAGGGGACTTTGAGACCCAGTACTTC.

The genes are TRBV4-1 and TRBJ2-3; the D gene is possibly TRBD1 (6 bases). The length of the CDR3 is 15 residues. V dropped 1 base and J dropped 2 bases, with 10 bases sitting between them. The germline V gene encodes CDR1 MGHRA and CDR2 YSYEKL. As DNA, the CDR3 is TGCGCCAGCAGCCAAGTCGGGACATCCACAGATACGCAGTATTTT. This sequence encodes CASSQVGTSTDTQYF.